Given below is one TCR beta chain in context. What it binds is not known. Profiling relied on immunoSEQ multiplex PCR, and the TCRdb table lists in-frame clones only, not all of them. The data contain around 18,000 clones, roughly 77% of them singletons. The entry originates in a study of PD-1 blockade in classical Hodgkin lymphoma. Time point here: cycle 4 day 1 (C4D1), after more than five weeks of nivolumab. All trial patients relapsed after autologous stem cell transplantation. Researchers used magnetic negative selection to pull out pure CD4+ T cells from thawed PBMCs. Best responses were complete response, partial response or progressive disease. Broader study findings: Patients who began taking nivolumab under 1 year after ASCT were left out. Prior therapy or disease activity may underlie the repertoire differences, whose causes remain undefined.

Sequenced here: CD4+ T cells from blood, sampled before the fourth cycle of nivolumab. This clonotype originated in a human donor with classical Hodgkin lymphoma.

The CDR3 protein is CASSSSGGRISYNSPLHF. CDR3 coding DNA: TGTGCCAGCAGCTCATCAGGGGGGCGCATCTCCTATAATTCACCCCTCCACTTT. The V and J genes are TRBV5-4 and TRBJ1-6; 7 bases fit TRBD1. After removal of 3 bases from V and 0 bases from J, the junction contained 9 bases not matched to a gene. Germline CDR1 reads SGHNT; CDR2 reads YYREEE (reference sequence). The CDR3 is made up of 18 amino acids.